This is a list of T cell receptor beta chains from one sample in a study of spatial heterogeneity in lung cancer. A single record per CDR3 protein comes from TCRdb applying MiXCR to the 5' RACE reads. The sample holds about 27,000 distinct CDR3 sequences, approximately 5.1% seen once. This material consisted of PBMCs, taken at follow-up. These receptor sequences come from a female donor with early-stage non-small cell lung cancer. Both conserved end residues are part of each CDR3. Fields, in order: J gene, clone size, V gene, D gene, CDR3 protein, CDR3 DNA. D genes are given only for firm matches. A row's size may be missing; if present it is once, few, many or a size class.

J gene: TRBJ2-6
clone size: many
V gene: TRBV29-1
D gene: TRBD1
CDR3 protein: CSVEDRTNVLTF
CDR3 DNA: TGCAGCGTAGAGGACAGGACCAACGTCCTGACTTTC

J gene: TRBJ2-1
clone size: many
V gene: TRBV28
D gene: TRBD2
CDR3 protein: CASSLPSRGEFF
CDR3 DNA: TGTGCCAGCAGTTTGCCCTCCCGGGGGGAGTTCTTC

J gene: TRBJ1-2
clone size: many
V gene: TRBV18
D gene: -
CDR3 protein: CASSPLVAQGINGYTF
CDR3 DNA: TGTGCCAGCTCACCCCTCGTTGCGCAGGGAATCAATGGCTACACCTTC

J gene: TRBJ2-2
clone size: many
V gene: TRBV11-2
D gene: -
CDR3 protein: CASSSPGGINTGELFF
CDR3 DNA: TGTGCCAGCAGCTCCCCGGGCGGTATCAACACCGGGGAGCTGTTTTTT

J gene: TRBJ1-1
clone size: few
V gene: TRBV20-1
D gene: -
CDR3 protein: CSARNQWEAFF
CDR3 DNA: TGCAGTGCTAGGAACCAGTGGGAAGCTTTCTTT

J gene: TRBJ1-2
clone size: many
V gene: TRBV5-6
D gene: TRBD1
CDR3 protein: CASSLTGQGQNYGYTF
CDR3 DNA: TGTGCCAGCAGCTTGACGGGACAGGGACAAAACTATGGCTACACCTTC

J gene: TRBJ2-7
clone size: many
V gene: TRBV20-1
D gene: TRBD2
CDR3 protein: CSARGGGTTSSYEQYF
CDR3 DNA: TGCAGTGCTAGAGGGGGAGGGACGACGAGTTCCTACGAGCAGTACTTC

J gene: TRBJ2-6
clone size: many
V gene: TRBV28
D gene: -
CDR3 protein: CASYGYGANVLTF
CDR3 DNA: TGTGCCTCGTACGGGTACGGGGCCAACGTCCTGACTTTC

J gene: TRBJ1-1
clone size: many
V gene: TRBV5-4
D gene: TRBD1
CDR3 protein: CASSSRQGMAEAFF
CDR3 DNA: TGTGCCAGCAGCTCCCGACAGGGGATGGCTGAAGCTTTCTTT

J gene: TRBJ2-5
clone size: -
V gene: TRBV24-1
D gene: -
CDR3 protein: CATSHTGVQETQYF
CDR3 DNA: TGTGCCACCAGCCATACAGGAGTCCAAGAGACCCAGTACTTC

J gene: TRBJ1-6
clone size: few
V gene: TRBV4-2
D gene: -
CDR3 protein: CASSQDRGGRPSSYNSPLHF
CDR3 DNA: TGTGCCAGCAGCCAAGATCGGGGGGGTCGCCCAAGCTCCTATAATTCACCCCTCCACTTT

J gene: TRBJ2-5
clone size: many
V gene: TRBV20-1
D gene: TRBD2
CDR3 protein: CSATGPAGGSPIPQETQYF
CDR3 DNA: TGCAGTGCTACCGGACCAGCGGGAGGGTCCCCGATCCCCCAAGAGACCCAGTACTTC

J gene: TRBJ2-1
clone size: -
V gene: TRBV7-2
D gene: -
CDR3 protein: CASSLFGGSSYNEQFF
CDR3 DNA: TGTGCCAGCAGCTTATTCGGAGGGAGCTCCTACAATGAGCAGTTCTTC

J gene: TRBJ2-7
clone size: few
V gene: TRBV2
D gene: -
CDR3 protein: CASSEEEGGVGYYEQYF
CDR3 DNA: TGTGCCAGCAGTGAAGAAGAGGGTGGGGTAGGATACTACGAGCAGTACTTC

J gene: TRBJ2-7
clone size: many
V gene: TRBV6-2/TRBV6-3
D gene: -
CDR3 protein: CASSFSRNEQYF
CDR3 DNA: TGTGCCAGCAGTTTCTCCAGAAACGAGCAGTACTTC

J gene: TRBJ1-5
clone size: many
V gene: TRBV12-3/TRBV12-4
D gene: -
CDR3 protein: CASSAQMWGQPQHF
CDR3 DNA: TGTGCCAGCAGTGCACAGATGTGGGGACAGCCCCAGCATTTT

J gene: TRBJ2-1
clone size: many
V gene: TRBV7-9
D gene: -
CDR3 protein: CASSLSELVHNEQFF
CDR3 DNA: TGTGCCAGCAGCTTATCGGAACTGGTCCACAATGAGCAGTTCTTC

J gene: TRBJ1-6
clone size: many
V gene: TRBV2
D gene: TRBD1
CDR3 protein: CASSVGTENSPLHF
CDR3 DNA: TGTGCCAGCAGTGTAGGGACAGAAAATTCACCCCTCCACTTT

J gene: TRBJ2-3
clone size: many
V gene: TRBV20-1
D gene: -
CDR3 protein: CSASEPQAYTQYF
CDR3 DNA: TGCAGTGCTAGCGAACCCCAAGCGTATACGCAGTATTTT

J gene: TRBJ1-5
clone size: many
V gene: TRBV7-2
D gene: -
CDR3 protein: CASSLPGRDQPQHF
CDR3 DNA: TGTGCCAGCAGCTTACCGGGACGCGATCAGCCCCAGCATTTT

J gene: TRBJ2-4
clone size: many
V gene: TRBV2
D gene: TRBD1
CDR3 protein: CASSEKEDRGYGRNIQYF
CDR3 DNA: TGTGCCAGCAGTGAAAAGGAGGACAGGGGTTACGGGAGAAACATTCAGTACTTC

J gene: TRBJ2-3
clone size: many
V gene: TRBV7-8
D gene: TRBD1
CDR3 protein: CASSPSRTGIPDTQYF
CDR3 DNA: TGTGCCAGCAGCCCGTCCCGGACAGGGATCCCAGATACGCAGTATTTT

J gene: TRBJ2-3
clone size: many
V gene: TRBV5-1
D gene: TRBD1
CDR3 protein: CASKTGRTDTQYF
CDR3 DNA: TGCGCCAGCAAGACAGGGCGCACAGATACGCAGTATTTT

J gene: TRBJ2-7
clone size: few
V gene: TRBV27
D gene: TRBD1
CDR3 protein: CASSFGTGRHEQYF
CDR3 DNA: TGTGCCAGCAGTTTTGGGACAGGGCGGCACGAGCAGTACTTC

J gene: TRBJ2-7
clone size: many
V gene: TRBV14
D gene: -
CDR3 protein: CASSQEAYEQYF
CDR3 DNA: TGTGCCAGCAGCCAAGAGGCCTACGAGCAGTACTTC

J gene: TRBJ1-4
clone size: many
V gene: TRBV6-5
D gene: -
CDR3 protein: CASSDGRRGEKLFF
CDR3 DNA: TGTGCCAGCAGTGACGGTCGGAGGGGCGAAAAACTGTTTTTT

J gene: TRBJ1-1
clone size: few
V gene: TRBV20-1
D gene: -
CDR3 protein: CSAVTGSRSTEAFF
CDR3 DNA: TGCAGTGCTGTCACAGGGTCGCGTTCCACTGAAGCTTTCTTT

J gene: TRBJ2-7
clone size: many
V gene: TRBV4-3
D gene: -
CDR3 protein: CASSSSKGAYEQYF
CDR3 DNA: TGCGCCAGCAGCAGCAGCAAGGGGGCCTACGAGCAGTACTTC

J gene: TRBJ2-7
clone size: -
V gene: TRBV20-1
D gene: TRBD2
CDR3 protein: CSARGTGTTSYEQYF
CDR3 DNA: TGCAGTGCTAGGGGTACCGGGACTACCTCCTACGAGCAGTACTTC

J gene: TRBJ1-4
clone size: many
V gene: TRBV28
D gene: TRBD1
CDR3 protein: CASSLTGTGVEKLFF
CDR3 DNA: TGTGCCAGCAGTCTGACCGGGACAGGGGTTGAAAAACTGTTTTTT

J gene: TRBJ2-3
clone size: many
V gene: TRBV6-2/TRBV6-3
D gene: TRBD1
CDR3 protein: CASSSDRGHTDTQYF
CDR3 DNA: TGTGCCAGCAGTTCCGACAGGGGGCACACAGATACGCAGTATTTT

J gene: TRBJ1-1
clone size: -
V gene: TRBV7-2
D gene: -
CDR3 protein: CASSSSGTLNTEAFF
CDR3 DNA: TGTGCCAGCAGCTCGTCCGGGACATTGAACACTGAAGCTTTCTTT

J gene: TRBJ1-1
clone size: many
V gene: TRBV7-3
D gene: -
CDR3 protein: CASSYQNGGTEAFF
CDR3 DNA: TGTGCCAGCAGCTACCAGAACGGGGGCACTGAAGCTTTCTTT

J gene: TRBJ1-3
clone size: many
V gene: TRBV7-6
D gene: TRBD1
CDR3 protein: CASSSGQGDLGNTIYF
CDR3 DNA: TGTGCCAGCAGCTCGGGACAGGGGGACCTAGGAAACACCATATATTTT

J gene: TRBJ2-6
clone size: many
V gene: TRBV28
D gene: TRBD1
CDR3 protein: CASSGGANGANVLTF
CDR3 DNA: TGTGCCAGCTCAGGGGGCGCCAATGGGGCCAACGTCCTGACTTTC

J gene: TRBJ2-7
clone size: many
V gene: TRBV29-1
D gene: -
CDR3 protein: CSARGAYEQYF
CDR3 DNA: TGCAGCGCCAGGGGAGCCTACGAGCAGTACTTC

J gene: TRBJ2-7
clone size: few
V gene: TRBV5-8
D gene: TRBD1
CDR3 protein: CASSSRTGKYEQYF
CDR3 DNA: TGTGCCAGCAGCTCCCGGACAGGGAAGTACGAGCAGTACTTC

J gene: TRBJ2-7
clone size: many
V gene: TRBV28
D gene: TRBD2
CDR3 protein: CASSAPRLAGTYEQYF
CDR3 DNA: TGTGCCAGCAGTGCCCCTCGACTAGCGGGTACCTACGAGCAGTACTTC

J gene: TRBJ1-2
clone size: few
V gene: TRBV20-1
D gene: TRBD1
CDR3 protein: CSAGDSPNYGYTF
CDR3 DNA: TGCAGTGCTGGGGACAGCCCTAACTATGGCTACACCTTC

J gene: TRBJ2-3
clone size: many
V gene: TRBV20-1
D gene: TRBD1
CDR3 protein: CSARDLPGQRTDTQYF
CDR3 DNA: TGCAGTGCTAGAGATCTTCCGGGACAGCGCACAGATACGCAGTATTTT

J gene: TRBJ2-3
clone size: many
V gene: TRBV2
D gene: TRBD2
CDR3 protein: CASSEGSGTNTDTQYF
CDR3 DNA: TGTGCCAGCAGTGAAGGAAGCGGGACCAACACAGATACGCAGTATTTT

J gene: TRBJ2-7
clone size: -
V gene: TRBV6-6
D gene: TRBD2
CDR3 protein: CASSYVLAGVEQYF
CDR3 DNA: TGTGCCAGCAGTTACGTACTAGCGGGAGTCGAGCAGTACTTC

J gene: TRBJ2-7
clone size: few
V gene: TRBV20-1
D gene: TRBD1
CDR3 protein: CSARDLTQGARIYEQYF
CDR3 DNA: TGCAGTGCTAGAGACCTAACTCAGGGGGCGCGAATCTACGAGCAGTACTTC

J gene: TRBJ2-1
clone size: few
V gene: TRBV18
D gene: -
CDR3 protein: CASSPRQVTYNEQFF
CDR3 DNA: TGTGCCAGCTCACCCAGACAGGTAACCTACAATGAGCAGTTCTTC

J gene: TRBJ1-6
clone size: many
V gene: TRBV15
D gene: -
CDR3 protein: CATSRGIGTSNSPLHF
CDR3 DNA: TGTGCCACCAGCAGAGGTATCGGGACTAGCAATTCACCCCTCCACTTT

J gene: TRBJ2-1
clone size: few
V gene: TRBV18
D gene: TRBD2
CDR3 protein: CASSLTSGRGGNEQFF
CDR3 DNA: TGTGCCAGCTCCCTGACTAGCGGGAGAGGGGGGAATGAGCAGTTCTTC

J gene: TRBJ2-7
clone size: many
V gene: TRBV15
D gene: -
CDR3 protein: CATSSTGYEQYF
CDR3 DNA: TGTGCCACCAGCAGTACTGGGTACGAGCAGTACTTC

J gene: TRBJ2-1
clone size: many
V gene: TRBV29-1
D gene: -
CDR3 protein: CSFLGGTANNEQFF
CDR3 DNA: TGCAGCTTCCTCGGGGGGACAGCCAACAATGAGCAGTTCTTC

J gene: TRBJ2-1
clone size: many
V gene: TRBV18
D gene: TRBD1
CDR3 protein: CASSPRDRGEQFF
CDR3 DNA: TGTGCCAGCTCACCCCGGGACAGGGGAGAGCAGTTCTTC

J gene: TRBJ1-2
clone size: many
V gene: TRBV6-1
D gene: -
CDR3 protein: CASSEAGNYGYTF
CDR3 DNA: TGTGCCAGCAGTGAAGCGGGAAACTATGGCTACACCTTC

J gene: TRBJ2-7
clone size: many
V gene: TRBV28
D gene: -
CDR3 protein: CAARTVPYEQYF
CDR3 DNA: TGTGCCGCCCGGACAGTCCCCTACGAGCAGTACTTC

J gene: TRBJ2-1
clone size: many
V gene: TRBV5-1
D gene: -
CDR3 protein: CASSLGQNEQFF
CDR3 DNA: TGCGCCAGCAGCTTGGGACAGAATGAGCAGTTCTTC

J gene: TRBJ2-2
clone size: few
V gene: TRBV2
D gene: -
CDR3 protein: CASTVGSTGELFF
CDR3 DNA: TGTGCCAGCACCGTGGGGAGCACCGGGGAGCTGTTTTTT

J gene: TRBJ2-7
clone size: many
V gene: TRBV9
D gene: TRBD2
CDR3 protein: CASSVATGGYEQYF
CDR3 DNA: TGTGCCAGCAGCGTAGCTACGGGGGGCTACGAGCAGTACTTC

J gene: TRBJ2-3
clone size: many
V gene: TRBV7-2
D gene: -
CDR3 protein: CASSLLGQSTDTQYF
CDR3 DNA: TGTGCCAGCAGCCTACTCGGACAGAGCACAGATACGCAGTATTTT